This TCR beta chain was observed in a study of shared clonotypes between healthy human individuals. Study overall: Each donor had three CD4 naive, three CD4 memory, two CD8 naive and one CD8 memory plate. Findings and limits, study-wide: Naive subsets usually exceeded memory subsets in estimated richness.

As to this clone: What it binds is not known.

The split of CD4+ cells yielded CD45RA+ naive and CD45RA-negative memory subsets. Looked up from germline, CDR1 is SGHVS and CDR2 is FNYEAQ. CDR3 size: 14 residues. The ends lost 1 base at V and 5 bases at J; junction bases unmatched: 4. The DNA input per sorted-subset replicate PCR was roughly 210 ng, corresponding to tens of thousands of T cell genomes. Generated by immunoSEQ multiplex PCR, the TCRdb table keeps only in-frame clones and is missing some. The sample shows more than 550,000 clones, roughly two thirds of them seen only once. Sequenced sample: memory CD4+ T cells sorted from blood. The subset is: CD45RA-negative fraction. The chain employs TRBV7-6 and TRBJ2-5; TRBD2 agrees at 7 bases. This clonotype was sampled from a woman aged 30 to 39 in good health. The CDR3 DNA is TGTGCCAGCAGCTTAGGGCTAGCGGTCGAGACCCAGTACTTC. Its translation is CASSLGLAVETQYF.